A single sample is the source of the 21 T cell receptor beta chains below, sequenced in a study of cytomegalovirus exposure and HLA in healthy donors. The PCR had 60 Vbeta and 13 Jbeta primers. Repertoires were generated with immunoSEQ multiplex PCR, while TCRdb's copy carries only in-frame clones and drops some. The sample holds about 190,000 clones; around four fifths are singletons and the top ten take less than 1.1%. The sequenced material came from PBMCs. The origin of the receptors is a woman in her thirties or forties in good health and CMV-seronegative.

The V and J genes are TRBV5-6 and TRBJ1-4; the match to TRBD1 covers 9 bases. V lost 2 bases, J lost 6 bases, and 2 bases stayed unmatched. The CDR3 has 14 residues. CDR1 is SGHDT, CDR2 YYEEEE, per germline. CDR3 sequence: CASSFGTGYEKLFF. In DNA, the CDR3 is TGTGCCAGCAGCTTTGGGACAGGGTATGAAAAACTGTTTTTT.

The CDR3: CASSVQSGGAYEQYF. The DNA of the CDR3 is TGTGCCAGCAGCGTTCAGTCGGGGGGGGCCTACGAGCAGTACTTC. The chain is built from TRBV9 and TRBJ2-7, with 8 bases aligning to TRBD2. The CDR3 contains 15 residues. The trim removed 2 bases at V and 2 bases at J, leaving 6 bases unmatched. Germline lookup yields CDR1 SGDLS and CDR2 YYNGEE. The variable domain in full, completed from reference TRBV9 and TRBJ2-7, reads DSGVTQTPKHLITATGQRVTLRCSPRSGDLSVYWYQQSLDQGLQFLIQYYNGEERAKGNILERFSAQQFPDLHSELNLSSLELGDSALYFCASSVQSGGAYEQYFGPGTRLTVT.

The chain uses TRBV5-3 and TRBJ1-4, with 7 positions matching TRBD1. TRBV5-3 is filed as an ORF, its function uncertain. V shed 1 base, J shed 6 bases, and the junction held 9 bases outside the gene matches. This CDR3 has 16 residues. The CDR3 reads CARSLSRRDRDEKLFF. DNA of the CDR3: TGTGCCAGAAGCTTGAGCCGCCGTGACAGGGATGAAAAACTGTTTTTT.

This chain joins TRBV6-1 and TRBJ1-1, with D possibly TRBD1 on 6 matching bases. The CDR3 extends over 15 amino acids. The V end was cut by 7 bases, the J end by 2 bases, with 17 bases between. From germline, CDR1 is MNHNS and CDR2 SASEGT. In DNA, the CDR3 is TGTGCCAGCATCAGGTCCGAGGGGGTCAACACTGAAGCTTTCTTT. It is translated as CASIRSEGVNTEAFF.

The gene calls are TRBV28 and TRBJ1-2; TRBD1 aligns across 9 bases. Germline V CDR1 and CDR2: MDHEN, SYDVKM. The CDR3 loop spans 17 amino acids. With V trimmed by 6 bases and J by 2 bases, 13 bases remained unmatched. The CDR3 protein is CASRHFLGTGLNYGYTF. The CDR3 coding sequence is TGTGCCAGCAGACATTTTCTTGGGACAGGGCTAAACTATGGCTACACCTTC.

CDR3: CASSLAGAGTVMGYTF. CDR3 DNA sequence: TGTGCCAGCAGCTTAGCGGGCGCAGGCACGGTGATGGGCTACACCTTC. The V and J genes are TRBV7-9 and TRBJ1-2; D is uncertain. The V gene's germline CDR1 is SEHNR and CDR2 FQNEAQ (reference sequence). The CDR3 sequence is 16 residues long. Trimming pared 0 bases from V and 8 bases from J, leaving 19 bases between.

The gene calls are TRBV19 and TRBJ1-1; D remains ambiguous. Trimming removed 1 base at V and 6 bases at J, with 12 bases between. The CDR3 is made up of 14 amino acids. Germline loops: CDR1 LNHDA, CDR2 SQIVND (reference sequence). The CDR3 reads CASSIGSRRAEAFF. DNA of the CDR3: TGTGCCAGTAGTATAGGCTCCCGCCGGGCTGAAGCTTTCTTT.

The gene calls are TRBV29-1 and TRBJ2-3; 7 positions match TRBD2. J lost 8 bases, V lost 5 bases, and 7 bases had no gene match. The germline CDR1 and CDR2 sequences are SQVTM and ANQGSEA. CDR3 length equals 12 residues. The CDR3 loop reads CSVLRESFTQYF. CDR3 bases: TGCAGCGTTTTGCGGGAGAGTTTTACGCAGTATTTT.

This clone was detected a few times. The chain has TRBV18 and TRBJ1-1; D gene uncertain. The V end was cut by 4 bases, the J end by 3 bases, with 9 bases between. The CDR3 has 13 residues. Germline values: CDR1 KGHSH, CDR2 LQKENI. The CDR3 sequence: CASSLLEDTEAFF. The CDR3 region has the DNA TGTGCCAGCTCACTTCTCGAGGACACTGAAGCTTTCTTT.

The chain employs TRBV5-1 and TRBJ1-5, with D perhaps matching TRBD1 (5 bases). This CDR3 is built from 13 residues. The germline CDR1 and CDR2 sequences are SGHRS and YFSETQ. Trimming removed 3 bases at V and 6 bases at J, with 10 bases between. In DNA, the CDR3 is TGCGCCAGCAGCTACGACAGTGGTCAGCCCCAGCATTTT. Protein sequence: CASSYDSGQPQHF.

The chain links TRBV7-9 to TRBJ2-5, with a tentative D call TRBD2 (6 bases). The V end was cut by 5 bases, the J end by 1 base, with 8 bases between. Germline V CDR1 and CDR2: SEHNR, FQNEAQ (reference sequence). The CDR3 extends over 13 amino acids. The CDR3 loop is CASSEGGQETQYF. In DNA, the CDR3 is TGTGCCAGCAGCGAGGGAGGCCAAGAGACCCAGTACTTC. The full variable domain, its missing parts supplied by reference TRBV7-9 and TRBJ2-5, is DTGVSQNPRHKITKRGQNVTFRCDPISEHNRLYWYRQTLGQGPEFLTYFQNEAQLEKSRLLSDRFSAERPKGSFSTLEIQRTEQGDSAMYLCASSEGGQETQYFGPGTRLLVL.

The V call is TRBV11-3, the J call TRBJ2-7, with TRBD2 as a possible D gene (6 bases). CDR3 length: 14 residues. V was cut by 6 bases and J by 3 bases, with 15 bases left in between. Germline V CDR1 and CDR2: SGHNT, YENEEA. The CDR3 loop is CASRFGGRNYEQYF. CDR3 DNA sequence: TGTGCCAGCAGATTCGGTGGGAGGAACTACGAGCAGTACTTC.

The chain carries TRBV5-6 and TRBJ1-1; D remains unclear. The ends were cut back, 4 bases at V and 11 bases at J, with 21 bases in the middle. This CDR3 spans 14 amino acids. CDR1 SGHDT and CDR2 YYEEEE come from the germline V gene. CDR3 region: CASSPLEDARRAFF. For the CDR3, the DNA is TGTGCCAGCAGCCCACTCGAGGACGCTAGGAGGGCTTTCTTT.

This clone was detected only once. The J gene is TRBJ2-1, the V gene TRBV7-8; D is unresolved. The CDR3 is 13 amino acids. V lost 2 bases, J lost 7 bases, and 9 bases lay in between. Germline assignment: CDR1 SGHVS and CDR2 FQNEAQ. The DNA of the CDR3 is TGTGCCAGCAGCTTATTGAGGTGGAATGAGCAGTTCTTC. It translates to CASSLLRWNEQFF. Filled out from reference TRBV7-8 and TRBJ2-1, the complete variable domain reads GAGVSQSPRYKVAKRGQDVALRCDPISGHVSLFWYQQALGQGPEFLTYFQNEAQLDKSGLPSDRFFAERPEGSVSTLKIQRTQQEDSAVYLCASSLLRWNEQFFGPGTRLTVL.

The chain employs TRBV27 and TRBJ1-1; D call uncertain. This CDR3 has 15 residues. Germline CDR1 MNHEY, CDR2 SMNVEV (reference sequence). V shed 4 bases and J shed 1 base, with 13 bases lying between them. CDR3 DNA sequence: TGTGCCAGCAGTTACCATAGAGATGGGAACACTGAAGCTTTCTTT. Encoded protein: CASSYHRDGNTEAFF.

The chain carries TRBV5-3 and TRBJ2-1; 11 bases are shared with TRBD2. TRBV5-3 is placed among ORFs of uncertain function. V was clipped by 4 bases and J by 8 bases; unmatched bases: 8. This CDR3 comprises 15 residues. This CDR3 reads CARSRGLAVFDEQFF. CDR3 sequence (DNA): TGTGCCAGAAGCAGGGGACTAGCGGTCTTCGATGAGCAGTTCTTC.

The CDR3 coding sequence is TGTGCCAGCAGCTCCCGGGACAACAATCAGCCCCAGCATTTT. Amino acid sequence: CASSSRDNNQPQHF. The chain couples TRBV7-8 to TRBJ1-5, with D maybe TRBD1 (6 bases). The ends were cut back, 4 bases at V and 3 bases at J, with 10 bases in the middle. There are 14 residues in the CDR3. Germline assignment: CDR1 SGHVS and CDR2 FQNEAQ.

This chain connects TRBV4-3 to TRBJ2-4; 10 nucleotides align to TRBD2. The germline CDR1 and CDR2 sequences are LGHNA and YSLEER. V dropped 3 bases and J dropped 8; count of bases not matched to a gene: 10. There are 16 residues in the CDR3. This CDR3 is CASSHSGRGPSDIQYF. CDR3 DNA sequence: TGCGCCAGCAGCCACAGCGGGAGGGGCCCAAGTGACATTCAGTACTTC.

J is TRBJ2-2 and V is TRBV6-1; 10 nucleotides align to TRBD2. V trimming: 2 bases; J trimming: 1 base; junction bases outside the gene matches: 7. CDR1 and CDR2 (germline): MNHNS, SASEGT. This CDR3 has 18 residues. This CDR3 is CASSERASGSQNTGELFF. The CDR3 DNA reads TGTGCCAGCAGTGAAAGGGCTAGCGGGAGCCAGAACACCGGGGAGCTGTTTTTT.

The V and J genes are TRBV27 and TRBJ1-1; D is ambiguous. The germline V gene encodes CDR1 MNHEY and CDR2 SMNVEV (reference sequence). V lost 3 bases and J lost 1, with 12 bases in between. The CDR3 spans 15 residues. The CDR3 nucleotides are TGTGCCAGCAGTTTCTCGGGTAGGTGGAACACTGAAGCTTTCTTT. Translation: CASSFSGRWNTEAFF.

V and J are TRBV9 and TRBJ2-3, with 7 bases identical to TRBD1. The CDR3 is 15 amino acids. V was clipped by 2 bases and J by 3 bases; unmatched bases: 6. Germline CDR1 is SGDLS and CDR2 is YYNGEE. The CDR3: CASSVGQAQTDTQYF. The CDR3 DNA sequence: TGTGCCAGCAGCGTCGGACAGGCCCAGACAGATACGCAGTATTTT.